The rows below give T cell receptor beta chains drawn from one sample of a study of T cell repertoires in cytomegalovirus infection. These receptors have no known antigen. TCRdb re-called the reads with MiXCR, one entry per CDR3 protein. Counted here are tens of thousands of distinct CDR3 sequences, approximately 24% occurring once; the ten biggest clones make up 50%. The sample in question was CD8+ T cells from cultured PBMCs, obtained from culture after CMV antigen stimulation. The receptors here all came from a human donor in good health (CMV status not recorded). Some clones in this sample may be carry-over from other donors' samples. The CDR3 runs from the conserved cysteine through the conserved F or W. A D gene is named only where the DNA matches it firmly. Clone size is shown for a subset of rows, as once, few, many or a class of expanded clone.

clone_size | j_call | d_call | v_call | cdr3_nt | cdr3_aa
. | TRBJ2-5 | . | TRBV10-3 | TGTGCCATCAGTGATAGGGAAGAGACCCAGTACTTC | CAISDREETQYF
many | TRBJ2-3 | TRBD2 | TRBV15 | TGTGCCACCAGCAGAGAGGGGGGGACCCCCACAGATACGCAGTATTTT | CATSREGGTPTDTQYF
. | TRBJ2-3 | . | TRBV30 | TGTGCCTGGAGTGCTGTAAGAATTAGCACAGATACGCAGTATTTT | CAWSAVRISTDTQYF
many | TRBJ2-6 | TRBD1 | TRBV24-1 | TGTGCCACCAGTGATCGAGGGGCCTCCGGGACAGACTTATACTCTGGGGCCAACGTCCTGACTTTC | CATSDRGASGTDLYSGANVLTF
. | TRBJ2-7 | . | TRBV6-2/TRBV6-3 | TGTGCCAGCAGTTCCCCGGGACAAAACTACGAGCAGTACTTC | CASSSPGQNYEQYF
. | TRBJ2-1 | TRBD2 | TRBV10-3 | TGTGCCATCAGTGAGGGGCTAGCGGGAGGGCCAGATGAGCAGTTCTTC | CAISEGLAGGPDEQFF
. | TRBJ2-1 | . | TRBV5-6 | TGTGCCAGCAGCTTGCAAAGCGGTAGATACAATGAGCAGTTCTTC | CASSLQSGRYNEQFF
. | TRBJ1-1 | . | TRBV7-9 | TGTGCCAGCAGCTTCGGGGAGACTGAAGCTTTCTTT | CASSFGETEAFF
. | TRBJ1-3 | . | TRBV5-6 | TGTGCCAGCAGCTTGGGGCGCTCTGGAAACACCATATATTTT | CASSLGRSGNTIYF
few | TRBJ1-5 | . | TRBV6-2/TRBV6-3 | TGTGCCAGCAGCCCGGGACGAGATCAGCCCCAGCATTTT | CASSPGRDQPQHF
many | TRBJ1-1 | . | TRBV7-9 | TGTGCCAGCAGCTTTGAGGGTACTGAAGCTTTCTTT | CASSFEGTEAFF
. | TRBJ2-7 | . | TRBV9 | TGTGCCAGCAGCCCAGATACCAACTACGAGCAGTACTTC | CASSPDTNYEQYF
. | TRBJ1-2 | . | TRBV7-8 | TGTGCCAGCAGCTTAGCCGAGAACTATGGCTACACCTTC | CASSLAENYGYTF
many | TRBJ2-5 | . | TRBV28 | TGTGCCAGCAGTCCACAATGGGCGGGGGAGACCCAGTACTTC | CASSPQWAGETQYF
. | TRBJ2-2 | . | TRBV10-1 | TGCGCCAGCAGTGAGTCGAAATCCGGGGAGCTGTTTTTT | CASSESKSGELFF
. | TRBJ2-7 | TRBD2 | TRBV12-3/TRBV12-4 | TGTGCCAGCAGTTCTAGCGGGAGATTCTACGAGCAGTACTTC | CASSSSGRFYEQYF
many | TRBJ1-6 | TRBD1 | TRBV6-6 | TGTGCCAGCAATCCGGGACAGGGGGGTTATTCACCCCTCCACTTT | CASNPGQGGYSPLHF
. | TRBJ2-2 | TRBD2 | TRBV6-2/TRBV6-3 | TGTGCCAGCAGTTACCCCGAGCGGGAGGTCCCCGGGGAGCTGTTTTTT | CASSYPEREVPGELFF
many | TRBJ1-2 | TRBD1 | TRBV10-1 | TGCGCCAGCAGCCGGGACAGGGGGCAAGGCTACACCTTC | CASSRDRGQGYTF
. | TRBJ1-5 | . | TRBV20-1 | TGCAGTGCATGGGTGGGCAATCAGCCCCAGCATTTT | CSAWVGNQPQHF
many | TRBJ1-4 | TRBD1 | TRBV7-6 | TGTGCCAGCAGCTTAGCGCGGGCAGGGGGAAGTGAAAAACTGTTTTTT | CASSLARAGGSEKLFF
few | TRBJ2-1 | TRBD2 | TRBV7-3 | TGTGCCAGCAGCCCACGAGGTGGCGGGAGTAGGGAGCAGTTCTTC | CASSPRGGGSREQFF
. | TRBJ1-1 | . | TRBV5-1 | TGCGCCAGCAGCATGGGACAAGGGGCTTTCTTT | CASSMGQGAFF